The clone carrying this T cell receptor beta chain has just a few counts. No antigen is known for it. Germline trimming cut 8 bases from V and 1 base from J; bases unmatched to any gene: 7. The CDR3 extends over 14 amino acids. CDR1 and CDR2 (germline): MNHNS, SASEGT. The data derive from a study of regulatory T cells in long-lasting Graves disease. Background on the study: Those with persistent Graves' disease had received antithyroid drugs for over 5 years with positive TSH receptor antibodies.

Study-level results: Persistent cases of Graves' showed reduced TCR diversity relative to newly diagnosed patients. Owing to a sample size that was small, accuracy may have been reduced.

This sample's time point: persistent/refractory GD, antithyroid drugs over 5 years with positive TRAb. Isolated PBMC RNA provided the starting material for the TCR library. Arm-PCR with iRepertoire HTBI primers amplified the CDR3 regions for these TCR beta libraries. Original processing notes: The identification of approximately 62 TRBV and approximately 15 TRBJ segments was made across samples. TCRdb redid the calling of the multiplex PCR reads with MiXCR, one entry per CDR3 protein. The V and J calls were determined by TCRdb, not by the authors. The data show approximately 400,000 distinct CDR3 sequences, more than 20% seen once.

The sequence was obtained from a woman aged 40 to 55 with Graves disease. The chain uses TRBV6-1 and TRBJ1-1, with 7 bases matching TRBD1. This material consisted of peripheral blood mononuclear cells (PBMCs), taken when the disease was refractory, from a patient treated with antithyroid drugs. The CDR3 region has the DNA TGTGCCAGCGATCGACAGGGACCGAACACTGAAGCTTTCTTT. It encodes CASDRQGPNTEAFF.